Sequencing of this T cell receptor (beta chain) was carried out in a study of T cell responses to AZD1222 COVID-19 vaccine. General study points: The study reported that nearly half of spike-specific TCRs target unmutated variant regions.

On this clone: The antigen is not known.

Germline V CDR1 and CDR2: SGHDN, FVKESK. V was trimmed by 4 bases and J by 4 bases, leaving 20 bases between them. This CDR3 has 16 residues. TCRdb keeps only in-frame clones here, not all; method: immunoSEQ multiplex PCR. Of about 54,000 clones in the sample, more than 70% were seen once. Sequenced here: peripheral blood, sampled on day 0 of AZD1222 vaccination. The chain links TRBV14 to TRBJ2-7, with D possibly TRBD1 on 5 matching bases. The clonotype originates from an adult in good health. CDR3 protein: CASSRTLDSLLYEQYF. In DNA, the CDR3 is TGTGCCAGCAGCCGAACTCTAGACAGCCTCCTATACGAGCAGTACTTC.